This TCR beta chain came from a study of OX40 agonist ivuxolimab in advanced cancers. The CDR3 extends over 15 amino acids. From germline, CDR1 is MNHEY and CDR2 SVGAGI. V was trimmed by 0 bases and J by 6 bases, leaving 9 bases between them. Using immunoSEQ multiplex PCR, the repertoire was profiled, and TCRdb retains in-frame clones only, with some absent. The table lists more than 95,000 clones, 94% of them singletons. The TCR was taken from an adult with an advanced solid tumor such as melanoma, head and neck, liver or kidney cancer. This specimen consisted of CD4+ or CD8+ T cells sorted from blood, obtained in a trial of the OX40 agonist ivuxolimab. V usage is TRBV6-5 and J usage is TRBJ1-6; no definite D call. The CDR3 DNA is TGTGCCAGCAGTTACTCAGTAACCTTTAATTCACCCCTCCACTTT. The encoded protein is CASSYSVTFNSPLHF.